These 14 T cell receptor beta chains were sequenced from one sample in a study of OX40 agonist ivuxolimab in advanced cancers. Libraries were built with the immunoSEQ multiplex PCR assay. Held by TCRdb, this immuneACCESS table contains in-frame sequences only and omits some clones. Under half of the omission traces to an unresolved V gene where checked; the cause of the rest is unknown. Within this sample are roughly 93,000 clones, with under 95% of them counted one time only. The top ten clones comprise around 0.51% of the sample. Here the sequenced sample was CD4+ or CD8+ T cells sorted from blood, taken in a trial of the OX40 agonist ivuxolimab. The receptor set was obtained from an adult with an advanced solid tumor such as melanoma, head and neck, liver or kidney cancer.

CDR3 in DNA: TGTGCCATCAGTGAGTCGATGGGGGGGGCCGGTGAGCAGTTCTTC. It codes for CAISESMGGAGEQFF. The V and J genes are TRBV10-3 and TRBJ2-1; tentatively, D is TRBD2 (7 bases). Trimming cost V 0 bases and J 9 bases, with 15 bases left between them. The CDR3 is 15 amino acids. Germline V gene sequence: CDR1 ENHRY, CDR2 SYGVKD.

V is TRBV5-5 and J is TRBJ1-3; D gene uncertain. The germline V gene encodes CDR1 SGHKS and CDR2 YYEKEE (reference sequence). Trimming cost V 3 bases and J 0 bases, with 13 bases left between them. The CDR3 totals 16 residues. CDR3 DNA sequence: TGTGCCAGCAGCTCCGAGACACGGTCCTCTGGAAACACCATATATTTT. It yields the protein CASSSETRSSGNTIYF.

The chain employs TRBV7-9 and TRBJ2-1, with D maybe TRBD2 (5 bases). CDR3 length: 14 amino acids. The germline V and J ends were trimmed by 6 bases and 7 bases, with 16 bases remaining between them. The germline V gene encodes CDR1 SEHNR and CDR2 FQNEAQ (reference sequence). This CDR3 reads CASSKGEMVNEQFF. CDR3 nucleotide sequence: TGTGCCAGCAGTAAGGGAGAAATGGTTAATGAGCAGTTCTTC.

V gene TRBV25-1 combines with J gene TRBJ1-2; 7 nucleotides line up with TRBD1. Germline CDR1 and CDR2: MGHDK and SYGVNS. The CDR3 is made up of 14 amino acids. V lost 2 bases to trimming and J lost 2 bases; unmatched junction nucleotides: 2. For the CDR3, the DNA is TGTGCCAGCAGTGAAACAGGGGTAAACTATGGCTACACCTTC. It is translated as CASSETGVNYGYTF.

The genes are TRBV30 and TRBJ2-1, with 7 positions matching TRBD2. Germline CDR1 reads GTSNPN; CDR2 reads SVGIG (reference sequence). V gave up 3 bases and J gave up 10 bases; unmatched junction bases: 6. This CDR3 contains 12 residues. For the CDR3, the DNA is TGTGCCTGGAGCCTCTCTAGCGGCGAGCAGTTCTTC. It specifies CAWSLSSGEQFF.

This clone was counted a single time. V usage is TRBV5-1 and J usage is TRBJ2-1; TRBD2 matches 14 bases. V was pared by 4 bases and J by 0 bases, with 6 bases of the junction left unmatched. The CDR3 consists of 18 residues. Germline V gene lookup returns CDR1 SGHRS and CDR2 YFSETQ. The CDR3 DNA reads as TGCGCCAGCAGCAAGACTAGCGGGGGGGCTGACTCCTACAATGAGCAGTTCTTC. This sequence encodes CASSKTSGGADSYNEQFF.

The J gene is TRBJ2-2, the V gene TRBV11-2, with TRBD2 matching over 10 bases. CDR1 is SGHAT, CDR2 FQNNGV, per germline. The CDR3 runs 15 residues. Trimming removed 5 bases from V and 6 bases from J; junction bases left unmatched: 6. CDR3 protein: CASSRGLAEAGELFF. The CDR3 DNA is TGTGCCAGCAGCCGCGGACTAGCGGAAGCCGGGGAGCTGTTTTTT.

J is TRBJ2-1 and V is TRBV29-1; 11 positions match TRBD1. CDR1 and CDR2 (germline): SQVTM, ANQGSEA. The CDR3 length is 16 residues. Trimming took 0 bases from V and 8 from J; bases not matched to a gene: 9. CDR3 coding DNA: TGCAGCGTTGAAGACCCGGGACAGGGGGGAGAGGATGAGCAGTTCTTC. This codes for CSVEDPGQGGEDEQFF.

The V gene is TRBV27, the J gene TRBJ2-5, with D unclear. V was clipped by 7 bases and J by 2 bases, with 20 bases between them. CDR1 MNHEY and CDR2 SMNVEV come from the germline V gene (reference sequence). The length of the CDR3 is 16 residues. CDR3 protein: CASKAAVPTRQETQYF. The CDR3, as DNA: TGTGCCAGCAAGGCGGCAGTCCCTACCCGTCAAGAGACCCAGTACTTC.

The J gene is TRBJ2-5, the V gene TRBV2; D might be TRBD2 (7 bases). The CDR3 totals 14 residues. Trimming removed 6 bases from V and 5 bases from J, with 16 bases in between. Germline V gene sequence: CDR1 SNHLY, CDR2 FYNNEI. CDR3 coding DNA: TGTGCCAGCAGGGAAACGGGGGGCCGGGAGACCCAGTACTTC. This sequence encodes CASRETGGRETQYF.

V usage is TRBV6-6 and J usage is TRBJ1-1; a weak D match, TRBD1 (5 bases). V lost 7 bases and J 4 bases, leaving 13 bases between the germline ends. The CDR3 totals 13 residues. In germline, CDR1 is MNHNY, CDR2 SVGAGI (reference sequence). The CDR3 loop reads CASTRGGTTEAFF. In nucleotides, the CDR3 is TGTGCCAGCACCCGGGGGGGTACCACTGAAGCTTTCTTT.

This rearrangement joins TRBV6-5 to TRBJ2-5, with TRBD1 matching 8 bases. This CDR3 contains 15 residues. J was trimmed by 2 bases and V by 6 bases; bases with no gene match: 8. Germline V gene sequence: CDR1 MNHEY, CDR2 SVGAGI. CDR3 bases: TGTGCCAGCAGCCCCCGGACAGGGTTACAAGAGACCCAGTACTTC. Amino acids: CASSPRTGLQETQYF.

The V call is TRBV6-1, the J call TRBJ1-1, with D unresolved. The CDR3 sequence is 15 residues long. Per germline, CDR1 MNHNS and CDR2 SASEGT. V lost 0 bases, J lost 11 bases, and 19 bases lay in between. DNA for the CDR3: TGTGCCAGCAGTGAAGCGCGTCCTAATCTCCGCGGGGCTTTCTTT. The encoded protein is CASSEARPNLRGAFF.

The rearrangement links TRBV7-9 to TRBJ2-7, with D uncertain. V gave up 5 bases and J gave up 5 bases, with 19 bases separating them. The CDR3 runs 15 residues. Germline V gives CDR1 SEHNR, CDR2 FQNEAQ (reference sequence). The CDR3 is CASSPKNSGSHEQYF. DNA for the CDR3: TGTGCCAGCAGCCCCAAGAACTCAGGTAGCCACGAGCAGTACTTC.